Below are 11 T cell receptor beta chains sequenced from a single sample in a study of PD-1 blockade in classical Hodgkin lymphoma. The time point here: newly diagnosed, previously untreated cHL patient sample. The repertoire was sequenced with immunoSEQ multiplex PCR; TCRdb's copy has only in-frame clones and lacks some. In the table there are around 43,000 clones, more than 75% of which are singletons. The sample was peripheral blood mononuclear cells (PBMCs). The source is a human donor with classical Hodgkin lymphoma.

The chain combines TRBV18 with TRBJ1-5, with D perhaps matching TRBD1 (5 bases). CDR1 KGHSH and CDR2 LQKENI come from the germline V gene. The CDR3 has 15 residues. V was trimmed by 1 base and J by 0 bases, leaving 7 bases between them. CDR3 bases: TGTGCCAGCTCACCACGCAGGGATAGCAATCAGCCCCAGCATTTT. Protein product: CASSPRRDSNQPQHF.

CDR3 residues: CASSQEGVSSGNTIYF. CDR3 coding DNA: TGCGCCAGCAGCCAAGAGGGGGTAAGCTCTGGAAACACCATATATTTT. The chain has TRBV4-1 and TRBJ1-3, with D tentatively TRBD1 (5 bases). Trimming took 0 bases from V and 0 from J, leaving 9 bases between them. Germline loops: CDR1 MGHRA, CDR2 YSYEKL. CDR3 size: 16 residues.

The rearrangement uses TRBV29-1 and TRBJ2-5; no clear D. CDR3 length: 11 residues. Trimming shortened V by 4 bases and J by 7 bases, and 10 bases separated the two germline ends. The V gene's germline CDR1 is SQVTM and CDR2 ANQGSEA. The CDR3 coding sequence is TGCAGCGTTGCTCTAACGGGGACCCAGTACTTC. This encodes CSVALTGTQYF.

This clone was found once. CDR3 DNA: TGTGCCAGCAGCTTAGGGAGGGGGGCAATAGGAGGCTACACCTTC. This translates into CASSLGRGAIGGYTF. V usage is TRBV11-2 and J usage is TRBJ1-2, with D maybe TRBD1 (6 bases). V dropped 1 base and J dropped 8 bases, with 17 bases sitting between them. Germline V CDR1 and CDR2: SGHAT, FQNNGV. The CDR3 consists of 15 residues.

This sequence joins TRBV4-1 and TRBJ2-7, with D possibly matching TRBD2 (6 bases). The V gene's germline CDR1 is MGHRA and CDR2 YSYEKL. This CDR3 region has 11 residues. V was shortened by 3 bases and J by 12 bases, with 12 bases between the two germline ends. CDR3 protein: CASSHPTEGYV. CDR3 nucleotides: TGCGCCAGCAGCCACCCAACGGAGGGGTACGTC.

The rearrangement joins TRBV25-1 to TRBJ2-5; TRBD2 matches 8 bases. Germline V gives CDR1 MGHDK, CDR2 SYGVNS. This CDR3 is built from 13 residues. The V segment lost 6 bases and the J segment 3 bases; nucleotides outside the gene matches: 3. The CDR3 bases are TGTGCCAGCAGGAGAGCGGGAGAAGAGACCCAGTACTTC. It is translated as CASRRAGEETQYF.

This sequence joins TRBV27 and TRBJ2-7, with D possibly being TRBD1 (6 bases). Germline V gene data show CDR1 as MNHEY and CDR2 as SMNVEV (reference sequence). This CDR3 comprises 14 residues. Trimming shortened V by 2 bases and J by 7 bases, and 15 bases separated the two germline ends. CDR3 DNA: TGTGCCAGCAGTTTAGGCCTGGGGGCAGGGGAGCAGTACGTC. Amino acids: CASSLGLGAGEQYV.

Sample share makes this clone medium-sized (0.01 to 0.1%). V and J are TRBV6-4 and TRBJ2-3; 7 nucleotides line up with TRBD2. Unmatched junction bases numbered 7, after V lost 0 bases and J lost 4 bases. Germline values: CDR1 MRHNA, CDR2 SNTAGT. The CDR3 is made up of 16 amino acids. CDR3 in amino acids: CASSDSPGGSSDTQYF. CDR3 nucleotides: TGTGCCAGCAGTGACTCGCCAGGCGGGAGTTCAGATACGCAGTATTTT.

The genes are TRBV7-6 and TRBJ2-2, with a possible D match to TRBD2 (6 bases). Germline loops: CDR1 SGHVS, CDR2 FNYEAQ. Trimming removed 4 bases at V and 6 bases at J, with 21 bases between. The CDR3 is made up of 17 amino acids. DNA of the CDR3: TGTGCCAGCAGCTCCCGGGGAGGCCGAGCAGTTCCCGGGGAGCTGTTTTTT. Its translation is CASSSRGGRAVPGELFF. Full variable domain (missing parts from reference TRBV7-6 and TRBJ2-2): GAGVSQSPRYKVTKRGQDVALRCDPISGHVSLYWYRQALGQGPEFLTYFNYEAQQDKSGLPNDRFSAERPEGSISTLTIQRTEQRDSAMYRCASSSRGGRAVPGELFFGEGSRLTVL.

This chain uses TRBV28 with TRBJ1-4; D might be TRBD1 (5 bases). Trimming shortened V by 8 bases and J by 7 bases, and 11 bases separated the two germline ends. In germline, CDR1 is MDHEN, CDR2 SYDVKM. The CDR3 totals 12 residues. For the CDR3, the DNA is TGTGCCAGCCGAAGTGGGGGTGAAAAACTGTTTTTT. As protein: CASRSGGEKLFF.

V and J are TRBV5-1 and TRBJ2-7; D may be TRBD1 or TRBD2 (5 bases each). Germline CDR1 reads SGHRS; CDR2 reads YFSETQ. The germline V and J ends were trimmed by 5 bases and 7 bases, with 22 bases remaining between them. This CDR3 has 15 amino acids. This chain's CDR3 is CASRRDGLSSREQYF. The CDR3 region has the DNA TGCGCCAGCAGACGGGACGGATTGTCGTCGCGAGAGCAGTACTTC.